One and the same sample provided the 8 T cell receptor beta chains below, sequenced in a study of human T cells and chemical hapten exposure (dated by TCRdb to 2020 to 2023). Sample time point, as interpreted from the label and publication: healthy volunteer bleed at 6 weeks. Total RNA was isolated from unfractionated whole blood collected in Tempus Blood RNA tubes. Library creation used RACE. This sample was sequenced with a NextSeq 500. In TCRdb, the public reads were trimmed at Q25 with fastp and aligned with MiXCR, with productive beta chains retained. Each record represents a unique CDR3 protein, reported with the most common genes and DNA among its rows. The sample table holds about 30,000 distinct CDR3 sequences, of which roughly 5% were seen once. The ten largest clones take up around 13% of the sample. The material sequenced was whole blood. These receptor sequences come from a human donor in good health. Some clones in this sample may be carry-over from other donors' samples.

This clonotype was picked up a small number of times. This chain links TRBV3-1 with TRBJ1-4, with 7 bases matching TRBD1. The CDR3 spans 15 residues. Losses at the gene ends were 4 bases for V and 5 bases for J; bases not matched to a gene: 7. Germline CDR1 and CDR2: LGHDT and YNNKEL (reference sequence). The CDR3 here is CASSLLGQTNEKLFF. For the CDR3, the DNA is TGTGCCAGCAGCCTGCTGGGACAGACGAATGAAAAACTGTTTTTT.

This clonotype was recorded many times. CDR3 residues: CASSFGGQRDTQYF. CDR3 DNA sequence: TGCGCCAGCAGCTTCGGGGGGCAGCGGGATACGCAGTATTTT. The chain is built from TRBV5-1 and TRBJ2-3; possible D gene TRBD2, 7 bases. V was clipped by 2 bases and J by 6 bases, with 13 bases between them. CDR1 and CDR2 (germline): SGHRS, YFSETQ. This CDR3 has 14 residues.

This clonotype has at least ten counts. CDR3 DNA: TGCAGCGTTGACAGGGGGTCTGAAGCTTTCTTT. Translated, it gives CSVDRGSEAFF. The V and J genes are TRBV29-1 and TRBJ1-1; 7 bases map to TRBD1. The V segment lost 3 bases and the J segment 6 bases; nucleotides outside the gene matches: 1. The length of the CDR3 is 11 residues. Germline-derived CDR1 and CDR2 are SQVTM and ANQGSEA.

This clonotype was counted once. A much larger clone differs from this one at a single base, so this may be a read error. The rearrangement links TRBV7-9 to TRBJ1-2; TRBD1 matches 9 bases. There are 13 residues in the CDR3. The V gene end was trimmed by 7 bases and the J gene end by 8 bases; junction bases not matched to a gene: 8. CDR1 and CDR2 from the germline V gene are SEHNR and FQNEAQ (reference sequence). CDR3 coding DNA: TGTGCCAGCACCAGTACAGGGGGCTGGGGCTACACCTTC. It is translated as CASTSTGGWGYTF. The variable domain in full, with the rest retrieved from reference TRBV7-9 and TRBJ1-2, is DTGVSQNPRHKITKRGQNVTFRCDPISEHNRLYWYRQTLGQGPEFLTYFQNEAQLEKSRLLSDRFSAERPKGSFSTLEIQRTEQGDSAMYLCASTSTGGWGYTFGSGTRLTVV.

V usage is TRBV19 and J usage is TRBJ1-2; a weak D match, TRBD1 (6 bases). Germline V lookup: CDR1 LNHDA, CDR2 SQIVND (reference sequence). CDR3 length equals 14 residues. The ends were cut back, 0 bases at V and 1 base at J, with 6 bases in the middle. In DNA, the CDR3 is TGTGCCAGTAGTATAGAGGACAGTAACTATGGCTACACCTTC. Translated, it gives CASSIEDSNYGYTF. The whole variable domain, filled in from reference TRBV19 and TRBJ1-2, reads DGGITQSPKYLFRKEGQNVTLSCEQNLNHDAMYWYRQDPGQGLRLIYYSQIVNDFQKGDIAEGYSVSREKKESFPLTVTSAQKNPTAFYLCASSIEDSNYGYTFGSGTRLTVV.

The genes are TRBV7-9 and TRBJ1-6, with D possibly being TRBD1 (5 bases). Deletions cut 5 bases from V and 7 bases from J, with 15 bases between. Germline V gives CDR1 SEHNR, CDR2 FQNEAQ (reference sequence). The CDR3 runs 15 residues. Written as DNA, the CDR3 is TGTGCCAGCAGCCCGGGCCAGGGATTAAATTCACCCCTCCACTTT. This encodes CASSPGQGLNSPLHF.

The chain has TRBV11-3 and TRBJ2-7; a weak D match, TRBD1 (5 bases). V was clipped by 2 bases and J by 6 bases, with 14 bases between them. The CDR3 is 14 residues long. Germline loops: CDR1 SGHNT, CDR2 YENEEA. CDR3 sequence: CASSLQGAYLEQYF. CDR3 coding DNA: TGTGCCAGCAGCTTACAAGGGGCGTATCTCGAGCAGTACTTC.

Of note for this clonotype: One base away lies a much larger clone, so this may be a sequencing read error. This sequence joins TRBV7-2 and TRBJ2-3; D gene unclear. The germline CDR1 and CDR2 sequences are SGHTA and FQGNSA. The CDR3 runs 16 residues. V gave up 1 base and J gave up 4 bases, with 15 bases separating them. The CDR3 reads CASSLEAWFTADTQYF. As DNA, the CDR3 is TGTGCCAGCAGCTTAGAAGCATGGTTCACGGCAGATACGCAGTATTTT. Supplemented by reference TRBV7-2 and TRBJ2-3, the full variable domain reads GAGVSQSPSNKVTEKGKDVELRCDPISGHTALYWYRQSLGQGLEFLIYFQGNSAPDKSGLPSDRFSAERTGGSVSTLTIQRTQQEDSAVYLCASSLEAWFTADTQYFGPGTRLTVL.